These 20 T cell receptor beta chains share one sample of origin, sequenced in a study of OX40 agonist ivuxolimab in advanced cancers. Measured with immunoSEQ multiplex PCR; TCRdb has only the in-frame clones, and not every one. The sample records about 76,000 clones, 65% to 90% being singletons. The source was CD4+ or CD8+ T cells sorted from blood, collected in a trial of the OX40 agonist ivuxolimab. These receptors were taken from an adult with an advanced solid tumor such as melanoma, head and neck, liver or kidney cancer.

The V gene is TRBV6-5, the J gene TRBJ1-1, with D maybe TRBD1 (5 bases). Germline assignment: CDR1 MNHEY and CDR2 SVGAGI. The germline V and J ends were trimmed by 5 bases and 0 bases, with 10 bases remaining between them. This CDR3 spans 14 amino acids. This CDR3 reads CASSPGTVNTEAFF. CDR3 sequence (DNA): TGTGCCAGCAGTCCCGGGACGGTGAACACTGAAGCTTTCTTT.

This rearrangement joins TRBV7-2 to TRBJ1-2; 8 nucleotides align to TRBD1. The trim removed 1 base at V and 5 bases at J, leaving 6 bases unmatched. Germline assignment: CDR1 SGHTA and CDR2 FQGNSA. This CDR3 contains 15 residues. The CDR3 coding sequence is TGTGCCAGCAGCTTAGTTGTGGGACAGGTATATGGCTACACCTTC. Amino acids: CASSLVVGQVYGYTF.

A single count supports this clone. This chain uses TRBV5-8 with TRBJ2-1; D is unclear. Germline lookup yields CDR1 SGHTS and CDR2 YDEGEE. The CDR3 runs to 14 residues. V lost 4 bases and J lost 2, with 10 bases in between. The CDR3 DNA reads TGTGCCAGCAGCCCTTCTGGGCCCTACAATGAGCAGTTCTTC. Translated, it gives CASSPSGPYNEQFF.

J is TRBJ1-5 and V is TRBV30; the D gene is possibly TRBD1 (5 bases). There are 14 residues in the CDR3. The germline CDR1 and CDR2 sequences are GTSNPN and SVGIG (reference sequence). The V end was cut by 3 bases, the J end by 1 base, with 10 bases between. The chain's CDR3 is CAWSQGKSNQPQHF. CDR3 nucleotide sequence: TGTGCCTGGAGCCAGGGTAAAAGCAATCAGCCCCAGCATTTT.

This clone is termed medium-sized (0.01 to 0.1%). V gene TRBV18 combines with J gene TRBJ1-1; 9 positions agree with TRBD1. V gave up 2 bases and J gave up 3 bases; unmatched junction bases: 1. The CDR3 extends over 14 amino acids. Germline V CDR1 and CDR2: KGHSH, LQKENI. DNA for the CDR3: TGTGCCAGCTCACCAAGGGACAGGGACACTGAAGCTTTCTTT. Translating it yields CASSPRDRDTEAFF.

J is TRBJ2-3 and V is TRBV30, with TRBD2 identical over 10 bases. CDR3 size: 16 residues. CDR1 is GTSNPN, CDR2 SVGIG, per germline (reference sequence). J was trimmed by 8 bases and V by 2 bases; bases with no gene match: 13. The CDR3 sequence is CAWSPKTSGPGGTQYF. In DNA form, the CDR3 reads TGTGCCTGGAGTCCTAAGACTAGCGGGCCTGGAGGTACGCAGTATTTT.

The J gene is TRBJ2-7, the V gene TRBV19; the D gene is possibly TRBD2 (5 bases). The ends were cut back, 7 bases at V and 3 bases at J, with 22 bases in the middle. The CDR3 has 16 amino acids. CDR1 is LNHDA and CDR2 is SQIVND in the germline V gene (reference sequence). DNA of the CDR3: TGTGCCAGTACGGGATTTCCCTCAGCCGGCCACTACGAGCAGTACTTC. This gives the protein CASTGFPSAGHYEQYF.

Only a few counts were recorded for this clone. CDR3 loop: CASSFRRAGAFF. The DNA for the CDR3 is TGTGCCAGCAGCTTTCGGAGGGCGGGAGCTTTCTTT. The chain has TRBV11-3 and TRBJ1-1; D call uncertain. The V end was cut by 3 bases, the J end by 10 bases, with 12 bases between. The CDR3 is 12 amino acids. The germline gives CDR1 SGHNT, CDR2 YENEEA.

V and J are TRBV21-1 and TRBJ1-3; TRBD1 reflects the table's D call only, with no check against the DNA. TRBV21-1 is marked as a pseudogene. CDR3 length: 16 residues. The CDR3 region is CASSSSRTGFGNTIYF. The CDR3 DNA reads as TGTGCCAGCAGTTCCTCGAGGACAGGTTTTGGAAACACCATATATTTT.

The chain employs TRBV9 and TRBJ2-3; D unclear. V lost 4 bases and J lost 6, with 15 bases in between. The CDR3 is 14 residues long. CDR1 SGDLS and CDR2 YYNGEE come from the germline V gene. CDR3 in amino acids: CASSSRTLGDTQYF. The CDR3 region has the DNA TGTGCCAGCAGCTCCAGGACCCTCGGGGATACGCAGTATTTT.

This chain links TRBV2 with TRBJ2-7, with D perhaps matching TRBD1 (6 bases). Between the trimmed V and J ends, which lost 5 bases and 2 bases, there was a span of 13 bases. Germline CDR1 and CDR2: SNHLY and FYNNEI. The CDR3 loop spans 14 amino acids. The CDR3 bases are TGTGCCAGCAGTTGGACAGCGACGACCTACGAGCAGTACTTC. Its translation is CASSWTATTYEQYF.

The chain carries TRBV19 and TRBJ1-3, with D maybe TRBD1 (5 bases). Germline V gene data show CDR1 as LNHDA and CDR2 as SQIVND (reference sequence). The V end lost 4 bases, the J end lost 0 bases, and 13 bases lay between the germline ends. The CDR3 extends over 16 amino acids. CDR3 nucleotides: TGTGCCAGTAGTACCGGGGTGGGGCGCTCTGGAAACACCATATATTTT. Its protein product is CASSTGVGRSGNTIYF.

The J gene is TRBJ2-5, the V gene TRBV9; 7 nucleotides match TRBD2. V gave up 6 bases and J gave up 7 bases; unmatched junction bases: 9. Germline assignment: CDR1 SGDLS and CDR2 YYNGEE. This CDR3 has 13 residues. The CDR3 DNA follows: TGTGCCAGCACCACACGGGGGGAGGGGACCCAGTACTTC. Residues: CASTTRGEGTQYF.

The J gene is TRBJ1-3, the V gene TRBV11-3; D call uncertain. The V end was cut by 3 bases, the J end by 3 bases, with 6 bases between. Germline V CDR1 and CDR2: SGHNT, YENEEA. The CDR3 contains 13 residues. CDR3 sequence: CASSFRFGNTIYF. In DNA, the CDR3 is TGTGCCAGCAGCTTTCGGTTTGGAAACACCATATATTTT.

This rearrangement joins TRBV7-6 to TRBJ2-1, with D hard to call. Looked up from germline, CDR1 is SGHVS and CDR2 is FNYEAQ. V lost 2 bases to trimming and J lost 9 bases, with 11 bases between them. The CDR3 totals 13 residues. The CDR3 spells CASSLRRLGEQFF. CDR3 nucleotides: TGTGCCAGCAGCTTAAGGCGTTTGGGTGAGCAGTTCTTC.

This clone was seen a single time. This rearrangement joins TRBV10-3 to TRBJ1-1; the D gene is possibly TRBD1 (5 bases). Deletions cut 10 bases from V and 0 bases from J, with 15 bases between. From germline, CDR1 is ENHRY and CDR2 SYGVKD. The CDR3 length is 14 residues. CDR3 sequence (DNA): TGTGCCACGAGCCCGGGACCGATGAACACTGAAGCTTTCTTT. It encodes CATSPGPMNTEAFF.

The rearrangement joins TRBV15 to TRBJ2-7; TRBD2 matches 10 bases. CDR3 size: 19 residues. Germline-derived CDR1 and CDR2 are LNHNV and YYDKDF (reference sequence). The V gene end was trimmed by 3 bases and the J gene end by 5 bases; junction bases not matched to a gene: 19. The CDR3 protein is CATSSPLSRVAGGLNEQYF. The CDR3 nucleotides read TGTGCCACCAGCAGTCCTTTATCTCGGGTAGCGGGGGGTCTGAACGAGCAGTACTTC.

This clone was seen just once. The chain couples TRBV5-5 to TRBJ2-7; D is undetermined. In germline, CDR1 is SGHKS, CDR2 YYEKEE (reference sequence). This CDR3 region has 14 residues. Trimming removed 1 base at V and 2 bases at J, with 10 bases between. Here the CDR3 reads CASSLSQLTYEQYF. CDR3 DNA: TGTGCCAGCAGCTTGTCACAGCTAACCTACGAGCAGTACTTC.

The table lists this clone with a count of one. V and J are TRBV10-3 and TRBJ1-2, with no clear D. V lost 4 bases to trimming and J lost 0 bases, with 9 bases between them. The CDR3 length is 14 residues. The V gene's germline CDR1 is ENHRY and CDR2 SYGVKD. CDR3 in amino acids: CAISAGLANYGYTF. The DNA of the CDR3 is TGTGCCATCAGTGCCGGACTAGCTAACTATGGCTACACCTTC.

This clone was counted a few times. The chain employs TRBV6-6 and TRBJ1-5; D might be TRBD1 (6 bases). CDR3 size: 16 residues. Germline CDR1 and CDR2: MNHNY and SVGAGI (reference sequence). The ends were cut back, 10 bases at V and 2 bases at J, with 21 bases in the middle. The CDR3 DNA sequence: TGTGCCACCGGGCGGGACACCAGGGGCGGCAATCAGCCCCAGCATTTT. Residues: CATGRDTRGGNQPQHF.